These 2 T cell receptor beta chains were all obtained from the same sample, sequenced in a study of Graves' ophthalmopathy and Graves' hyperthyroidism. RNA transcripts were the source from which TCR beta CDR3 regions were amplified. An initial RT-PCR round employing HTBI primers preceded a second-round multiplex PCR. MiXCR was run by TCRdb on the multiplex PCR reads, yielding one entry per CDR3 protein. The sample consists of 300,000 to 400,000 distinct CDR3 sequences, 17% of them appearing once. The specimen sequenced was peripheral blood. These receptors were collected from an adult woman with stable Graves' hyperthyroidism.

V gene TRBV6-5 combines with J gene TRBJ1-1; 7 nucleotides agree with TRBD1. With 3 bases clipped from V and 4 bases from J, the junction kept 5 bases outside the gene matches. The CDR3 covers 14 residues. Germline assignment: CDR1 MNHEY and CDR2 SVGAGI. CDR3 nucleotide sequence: TGTGCCAGCAGTTATCGACAGGGCCGCACTGAAGCTTTCTTT. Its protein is CASSYRQGRTEAFF.

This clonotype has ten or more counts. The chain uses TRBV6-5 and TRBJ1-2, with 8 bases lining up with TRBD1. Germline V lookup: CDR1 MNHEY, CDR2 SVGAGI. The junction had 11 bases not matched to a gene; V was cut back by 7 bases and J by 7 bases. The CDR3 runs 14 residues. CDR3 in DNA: TGTGCCAGCACGTCCGTAGGACAGGGTCGTGGCTACACCTTC. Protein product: CASTSVGQGRGYTF.